In its sample, the clone carrying this T cell receptor (beta chain) was seen many times. This record comes from a study of T cells in Graves' hyperthyroidism and ophthalmopathy. Study-wide background: It was at initial diagnosis, before any treatment, that peripheral blood was collected.

RNA transcripts provided the source from which TCR beta CDR3 regions were amplified. Carried out on the TCR CDR3, a first-round RT-PCR used the HTBI primer set. TCRdb ran MiXCR on the multiplex PCR reads and lists one entry per CDR3 protein. In the table there are 200,000 to 250,000 distinct CDR3 sequences, roughly a sixth of which are singletons. Patients counted as stable if ophthalmopathy did not develop within 18 months. Source material: blood. The sequence came from a woman in her 50s with Graves' hyperthyroidism.

CDR3 bases: TGTGCCAGTGGGACAGGGAGAGAAAAACTGTTTTTT. This sequence encodes CASGTGREKLFF. The V gene is TRBV2, the J gene TRBJ1-4, with 9 bases aligning to TRBD1. V lost 9 bases, J lost 8 bases, and 4 bases stayed unmatched. CDR3 length equals 12 residues. Germline assignment: CDR1 SNHLY and CDR2 FYNNEI.